The rows below give T cell receptor beta chains drawn from one sample of a study of regulatory T cells in long-lasting Graves disease. MiXCR, run by TCRdb on the multiplex PCR reads, gives a single entry per CDR3 protein. Of some 450,000 distinct CDR3 sequences in the sample, 23% are singletons; the top ten hold roughly 28%. This material consisted of peripheral blood mononuclear cells (PBMCs), taken when the disease was refractory, from a patient treated with antithyroid drugs. The receptor set was obtained from a female donor with Graves disease. Each CDR3 is given with its conserved first and last residue. The D gene is left open where the match is weak. Rows may omit the clone size; those that give it use once, few, many or a size class.

v_gene,d_gene,abundance,j_gene,len,CDR3nt,CDR3aa
TRBV5-1,-,-,TRBJ2-7,15,TGCGCCAGCAGGGTGACAGTTACGCACTCCTACGAGCAGTACTTC,CASRVTVTHSYEQYF
TRBV7-3,-,few,TRBJ2-2,13,TGTGCCAGCAGCGCCCAGGGAACCGGGGAGCTGTTTTTT,CASSAQGTGELFF
TRBV27,-,many,TRBJ1-1,14,TGTGCCAGCATCGAATCGGGGCGACGCACTGAAGCTTTCTTT,CASIESGRRTEAFF
TRBV20-1,-,-,TRBJ2-5,14,TGCACTGCTAGAGATCCCGGGGGCGGCGAGACCCAGTACTTC,CTARDPGGGETQYF
TRBV10-3,TRBD1,few,TRBJ2-7,14,TGTGCCATCAGTGAACGGACAGGGCCCTACGAGCAGTACTTC,CAISERTGPYEQYF
TRBV2,-,-,TRBJ2-2,15,TGTGCCAGCTTTACGGGCACAGCGAACACCGGGGAGCTGTTTTTT,CASFTGTANTGELFF
TRBV2,TRBD1,many,TRBJ2-5,16,TGTGCCAGCAGTGAAGCGAAGGACAGGGTACGAGAGACCCAGTACTTC,CASSEAKDRVRETQYF
TRBV6-1,-,many,TRBJ2-6,14,TGTGCCAGCAAAACAGGGTCTGGGGCCAACGTCCTGACTTTC,CASKTGSGANVLTF
TRBV7-3,TRBD2,many,TRBJ2-5,15,TGTGCCAGCAGCTTATACGCTAGCGGAAAAGAGACCCAGTACTTC,CASSLYASGKETQYF
TRBV14,-,-,TRBJ2-2,16,TGTGCCAGCAGCAAGGGACGTGGCGGGAACACCGGGGAGCTGTTTTTT,CASSKGRGGNTGELFF
TRBV9,TRBD1,-,TRBJ2-6,17,TGTGCCAGCAGCAAGGGACAGGGGGCGCCTGGGGCCAACGTCCTGACTTTC,CASSKGQGAPGANVLTF
TRBV30,-,few,TRBJ2-7,16,TGTGCCTGGAGTCCCCCGGGTTCCCCCACACCCTACGAGCAGTACTTC,CAWSPPGSPTPYEQYF
TRBV7-8,-,-,TRBJ1-5,17,TGTGCCAGCAGCGTATCAACCGCAGGTTATAGCAATCAGCCCCAGCATTTT,CASSVSTAGYSNQPQHF
TRBV27,TRBD1,many,TRBJ1-1,19,TGTGCCAGCAGTATCAAAGGGACAGGGCGGAGCCCGGTGAACACTGAAGCTTTCTTT,CASSIKGTGRSPVNTEAFF
TRBV4-2,TRBD2,few,TRBJ2-2,14,TGTGCCAGCAGCCAGGAGACTAGCGGGGGGGAGCTGTTTTTT,CASSQETSGGELFF
TRBV20-1,-,many,TRBJ1-1,13,TGCAGTGCTAGCCCAGGCAGGGTGCGTGGAGCTTTCTTT,CSASPGRVRGAFF
TRBV11-2,-,-,TRBJ2-2,14,TGTGCCAGCAGCTTAGCGTTAGGGACCGGGGAGCTGTTTTTT,CASSLALGTGELFF
TRBV11-2,TRBD2,-,TRBJ2-1,14,TGTGCCAGCAGCTTAGATCGCGCTAGCGGGGAGCAGTTCTTC,CASSLDRASGEQFF